The source of this T cell receptor beta chain is a study of blood T cell repertoires in COVID-19. For the study at large: Acute and convalescent COVID-19 samples came from the United States, Italy and Spain.

The study counted Cohort 3 donors as recovered given two negative PCRs, clearance, or symptom resolution. Authors' processing steps: Estimation of nucleated cell counts relied on the amplification of reference gene primers. Some clones are missing from TCRdb's copy, which holds only in-frame ones; the method was immunoSEQ multiplex PCR. V, J and clone size are those of that table, while D and trimming were read from the DNA. The sample has 200,000 to 300,000 clones, 75% to 90% seen once. The germline gives CDR1 SNHLY, CDR2 FYNNEI. The CDR3 consists of 15 residues. Trimming pared 5 bases from V and 4 bases from J, leaving 15 bases between. This clone was found once.

Sequencing was carried out using PBMCs or T cells enriched from blood (not recorded which). The TCR comes from a woman in her thirties who had recovered from COVID-19. This chain connects TRBV2 to TRBJ1-3; no definite D call. For the CDR3, the DNA is TGTGCCAGCAGTTCTAGCCTAACGAGAGGAAACACCATATATTTT. Its protein product is CASSSSLTRGNTIYF.